These 2 T cell receptor beta chains came from one sample sequenced in a study of T cell responses to AZD1222 COVID-19 vaccine. Measured with immunoSEQ multiplex PCR; TCRdb has only the in-frame clones, and not every one. The profile shows about 130,000 clones, around 90% of them singletons. Source: peripheral blood, taken on day 0 of AZD1222 vaccination. These receptors were obtained from an adult in good health.

The rearrangement joins TRBV7-2 to TRBJ2-2; D is unclear. This CDR3 comprises 14 residues. Per germline, CDR1 SGHTA and CDR2 FQGNSA. V was pared by 2 bases and J by 1 base, with 5 bases between. The CDR3, as DNA: TGTGCCAGCAGCTTACTGCAGAACACCGGGGAGCTGTTTTTT. It codes for CASSLLQNTGELFF.

This sequence joins TRBV12-3 or TRBV12-4 and TRBJ2-3, with D unresolved. The CDR3 covers 12 residues. Trimming took 3 bases from V and 4 from J, leaving 5 bases between them. The CDR3 DNA reads TGTGCCAGCAGTTTCCTCGCAGATACGCAGTATTTT. It yields the protein CASSFLADTQYF.